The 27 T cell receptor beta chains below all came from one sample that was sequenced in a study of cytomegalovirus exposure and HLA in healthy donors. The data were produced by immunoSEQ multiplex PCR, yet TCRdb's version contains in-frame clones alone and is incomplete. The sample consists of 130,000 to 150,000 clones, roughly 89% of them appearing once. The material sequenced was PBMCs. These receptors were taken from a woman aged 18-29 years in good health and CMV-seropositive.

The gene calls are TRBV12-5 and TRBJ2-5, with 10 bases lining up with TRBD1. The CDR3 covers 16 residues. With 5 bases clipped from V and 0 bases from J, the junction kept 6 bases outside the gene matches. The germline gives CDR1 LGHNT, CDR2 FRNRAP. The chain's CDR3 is CASGPGQGGYQETQYF. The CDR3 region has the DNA TGTGCTAGTGGTCCCGGACAGGGGGGGTACCAAGAGACCCAGTACTTC.

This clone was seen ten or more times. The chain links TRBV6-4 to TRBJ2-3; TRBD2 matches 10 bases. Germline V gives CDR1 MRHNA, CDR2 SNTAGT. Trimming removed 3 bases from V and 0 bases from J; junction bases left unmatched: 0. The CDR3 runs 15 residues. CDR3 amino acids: CASSEAGGSTDTQYF. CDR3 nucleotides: TGTGCCAGCAGTGAAGCGGGAGGGAGCACAGATACGCAGTATTTT.

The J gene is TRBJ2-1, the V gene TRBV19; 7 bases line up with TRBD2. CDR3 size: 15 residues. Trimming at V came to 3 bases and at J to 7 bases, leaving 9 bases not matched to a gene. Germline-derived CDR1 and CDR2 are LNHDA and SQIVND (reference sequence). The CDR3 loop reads CASSMSGAGRNEQFF. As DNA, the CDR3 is TGTGCCAGTAGTATGTCTGGAGCGGGAAGAAATGAGCAGTTCTTC. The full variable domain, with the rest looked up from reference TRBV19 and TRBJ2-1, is DGGITQSPKYLFRKEGQNVTLSCEQNLNHDAMYWYRQDPGQGLRLIYYSQIVNDFQKGDIAEGYSVSREKKESFPLTVTSAQKNPTAFYLCASSMSGAGRNEQFFGPGTRLTVL.

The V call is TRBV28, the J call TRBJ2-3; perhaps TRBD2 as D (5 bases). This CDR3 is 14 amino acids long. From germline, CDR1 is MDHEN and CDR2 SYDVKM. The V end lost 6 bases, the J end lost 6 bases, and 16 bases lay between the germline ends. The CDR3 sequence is CASSLSAKGDTQYF. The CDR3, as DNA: TGTGCCAGCAGCCTTAGCGCCAAAGGGGATACGCAGTATTTT. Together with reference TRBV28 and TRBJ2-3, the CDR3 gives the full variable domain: DVKVTQSSRYLVKRTGEKVFLECVQDMDHENMFWYRQDPGLGLRLIYFSYDVKMKEKGDIPEGYSVSREKKERFSLILESASTNQTSMYLCASSLSAKGDTQYFGPGTRLTVL.

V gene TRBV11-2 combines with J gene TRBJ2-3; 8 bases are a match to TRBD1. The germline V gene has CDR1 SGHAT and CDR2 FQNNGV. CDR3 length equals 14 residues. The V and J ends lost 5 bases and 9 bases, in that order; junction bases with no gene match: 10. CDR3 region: CASSAQDRVPTQYF. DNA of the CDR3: TGTGCCAGCAGCGCCCAGGACAGGGTCCCGACGCAGTATTTT.

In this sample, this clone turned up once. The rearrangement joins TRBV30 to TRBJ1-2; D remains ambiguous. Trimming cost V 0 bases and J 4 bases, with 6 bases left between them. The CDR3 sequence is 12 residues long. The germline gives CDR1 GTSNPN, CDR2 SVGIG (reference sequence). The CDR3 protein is CAWSVLGYGYTF. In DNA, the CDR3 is TGTGCCTGGAGTGTACTAGGCTATGGCTACACCTTC. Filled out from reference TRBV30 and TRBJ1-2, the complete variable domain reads SQTIHQWPATLVQPVGSPLSLECTVEGTSNPNLYWYRQAAGRGLQLLFYSVGIGQISSEVPQNLSASRPQDRQFILSSKKLLLSDSGFYLCAWSVLGYGYTFGSGTRLTVV.

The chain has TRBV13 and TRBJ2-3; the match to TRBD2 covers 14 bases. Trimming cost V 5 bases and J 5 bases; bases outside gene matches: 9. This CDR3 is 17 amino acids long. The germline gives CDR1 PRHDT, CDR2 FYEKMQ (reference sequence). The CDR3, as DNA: TGTGCCAGCAGCCTACGCTTAGGGACTAGCGGGAGAGATACGCAGTATTTT. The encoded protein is CASSLRLGTSGRDTQYF. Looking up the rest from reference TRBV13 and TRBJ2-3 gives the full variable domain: AAGVIQSPRHLIKEKRETATLKCYPIPRHDTVYWYQQGPGQDPQFLISFYEKMQSDKGSIPDRFSAQQFSDYHSELNMSSLELGDSALYFCASSLRLGTSGRDTQYFGPGTRLTVL.

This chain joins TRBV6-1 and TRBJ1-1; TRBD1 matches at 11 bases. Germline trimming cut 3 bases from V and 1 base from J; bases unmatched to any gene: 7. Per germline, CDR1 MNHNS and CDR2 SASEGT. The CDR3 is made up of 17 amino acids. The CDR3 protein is CASSERTGGIRNTEAFF. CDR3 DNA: TGTGCCAGCAGTGAGCGGACAGGGGGCATTAGGAACACTGAAGCTTTCTTT.

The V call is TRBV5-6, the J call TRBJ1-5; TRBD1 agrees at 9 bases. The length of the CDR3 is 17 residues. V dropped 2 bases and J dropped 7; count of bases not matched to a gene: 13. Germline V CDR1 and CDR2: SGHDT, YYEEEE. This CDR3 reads CASSFRGTGPKTQPQHF. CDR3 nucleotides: TGTGCCAGCAGCTTTAGGGGGACAGGGCCTAAAACCCAGCCCCAGCATTTT. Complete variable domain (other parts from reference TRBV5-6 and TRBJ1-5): DAGVTQSPTHLIKTRGQQVTLRCSPKSGHDTVSWYQQALGQGPQFIFQYYEEEERQRGNFPDRFSGHQFPNYSSELNVNALLLGDSALYLCASSFRGTGPKTQPQHFGDGTRLSIL.

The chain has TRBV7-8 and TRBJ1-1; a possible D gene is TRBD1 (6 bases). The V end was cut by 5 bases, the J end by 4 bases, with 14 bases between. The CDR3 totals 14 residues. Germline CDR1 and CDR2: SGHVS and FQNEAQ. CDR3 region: CASSLILGGTEAFF. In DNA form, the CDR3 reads TGTGCCAGCAGCCTGATCCTAGGGGGCACTGAAGCTTTCTTT.

The CDR3 protein is CASSEEGGELLVSSYEQYF. The CDR3 coding sequence is TGTGCCAGCAGTGAAGAGGGGGGGGAATTACTAGTGAGCTCCTACGAGCAGTACTTC. The gene calls are TRBV6-1 and TRBJ2-7; a weak D match, TRBD2 (7 bases). V was clipped by 1 base and J by 0 bases, with 22 bases between them. In germline, CDR1 is MNHNS, CDR2 SASEGT. This CDR3 spans 19 amino acids.

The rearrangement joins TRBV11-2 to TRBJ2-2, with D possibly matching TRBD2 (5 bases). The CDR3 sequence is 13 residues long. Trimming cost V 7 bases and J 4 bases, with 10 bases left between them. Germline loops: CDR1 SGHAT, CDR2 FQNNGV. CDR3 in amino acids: CASTFGVTGELFF. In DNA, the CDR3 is TGTGCCAGCACCTTCGGGGTCACCGGGGAGCTGTTTTTT.

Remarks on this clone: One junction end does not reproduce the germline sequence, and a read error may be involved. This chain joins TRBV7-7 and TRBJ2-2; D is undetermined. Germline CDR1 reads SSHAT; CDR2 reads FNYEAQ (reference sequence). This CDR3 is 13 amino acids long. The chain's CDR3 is CASSPVLIGELFF. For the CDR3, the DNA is TGTGCTAGCAGTCCGGTCTTGATCGGGGAGCTGTTTTTT.

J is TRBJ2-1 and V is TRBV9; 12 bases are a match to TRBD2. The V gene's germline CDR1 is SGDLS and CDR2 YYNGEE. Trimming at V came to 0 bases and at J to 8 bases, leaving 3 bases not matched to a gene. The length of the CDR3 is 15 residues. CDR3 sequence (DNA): TGTGCCAGCAGCGTAGCTAGCGGGAGGGTCTATGAGCAGTTCTTC. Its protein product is CASSVASGRVYEQFF.

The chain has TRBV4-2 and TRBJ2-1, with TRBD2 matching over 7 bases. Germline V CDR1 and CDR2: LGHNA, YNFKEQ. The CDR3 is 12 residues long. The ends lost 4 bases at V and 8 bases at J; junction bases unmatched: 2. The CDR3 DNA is TGTGCCAGCAGCCGAGCGGGGTATGAGCAGTTCTTC. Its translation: CASSRAGYEQFF.

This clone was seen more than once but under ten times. CDR3 DNA sequence: TGTGCCAGCCTGAGGGCGGGAGGAAACACCATATATTTT. It specifies CASLRAGGNTIYF. This sequence joins TRBV2 and TRBJ1-3; D ambiguous. Trimming took 8 bases from V and 4 from J, leaving 12 bases between them. The CDR3 has 13 amino acids. Germline loops: CDR1 SNHLY, CDR2 FYNNEI.

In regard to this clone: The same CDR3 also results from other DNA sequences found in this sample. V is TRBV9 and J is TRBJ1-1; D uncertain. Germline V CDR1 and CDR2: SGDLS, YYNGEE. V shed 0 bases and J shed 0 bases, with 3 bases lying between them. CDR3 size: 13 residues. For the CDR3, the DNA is TGTGCCAGCAGCGTAGCGTTGAACACTGAAGCTTTCTTT. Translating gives CASSVALNTEAFF.

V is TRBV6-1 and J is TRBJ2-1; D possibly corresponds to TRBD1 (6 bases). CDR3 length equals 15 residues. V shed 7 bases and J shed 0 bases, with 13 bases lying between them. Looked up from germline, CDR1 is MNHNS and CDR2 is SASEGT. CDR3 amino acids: CASKTDRSSYNEQFF. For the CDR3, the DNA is TGTGCCAGCAAAACAGACAGGAGCTCCTACAATGAGCAGTTCTTC.

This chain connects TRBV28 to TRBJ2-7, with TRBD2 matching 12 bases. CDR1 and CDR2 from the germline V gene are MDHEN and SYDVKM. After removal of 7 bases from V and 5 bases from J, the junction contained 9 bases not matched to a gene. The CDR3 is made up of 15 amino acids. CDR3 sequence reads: CASTPSTSGSDEQYF. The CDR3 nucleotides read TGTGCCAGCACTCCGTCGACTAGCGGGAGCGACGAGCAGTACTTC.

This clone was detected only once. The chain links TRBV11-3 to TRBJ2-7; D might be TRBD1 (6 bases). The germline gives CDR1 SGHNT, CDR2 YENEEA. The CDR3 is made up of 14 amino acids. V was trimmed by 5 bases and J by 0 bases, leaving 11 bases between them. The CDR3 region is CASSLRDTSYEQYF. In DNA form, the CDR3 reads TGTGCCAGCAGCCTCCGGGACACCTCCTACGAGCAGTACTTC.

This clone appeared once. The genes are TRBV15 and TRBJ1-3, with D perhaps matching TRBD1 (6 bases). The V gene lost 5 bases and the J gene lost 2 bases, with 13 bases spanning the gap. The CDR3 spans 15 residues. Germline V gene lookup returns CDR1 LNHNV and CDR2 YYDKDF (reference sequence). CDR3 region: CATSARQVPGNTIYF. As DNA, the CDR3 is TGTGCCACCAGCGCGAGACAGGTTCCTGGAAACACCATATATTTT. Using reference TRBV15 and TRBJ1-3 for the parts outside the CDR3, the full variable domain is DAMVIQNPRYQVTQFGKPVTLSCSQTLNHNVMYWYQQKSSQAPKLLFHYYDKDFNNEADTPDNFQSRRPNTSFCFLDIRSPGLGDTAMYLCATSARQVPGNTIYFGEGSWLTVV.

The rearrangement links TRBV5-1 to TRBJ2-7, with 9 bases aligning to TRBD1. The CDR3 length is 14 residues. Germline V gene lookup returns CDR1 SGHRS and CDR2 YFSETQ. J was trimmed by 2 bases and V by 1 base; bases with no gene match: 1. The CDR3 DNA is TGCGCCAGCAGCTTGAGGACAGGGGCCTACGAGCAGTACTTC. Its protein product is CASSLRTGAYEQYF. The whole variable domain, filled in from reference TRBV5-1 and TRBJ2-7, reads KAGVTQTPRYLIKTRGQQVTLSCSPISGHRSVSWYQQTPGQGLQFLFEYFSETQRNKGNFPGRFSGRQFSNSRSEMNVSTLELGDSALYLCASSLRTGAYEQYFGPGTRLTVT.

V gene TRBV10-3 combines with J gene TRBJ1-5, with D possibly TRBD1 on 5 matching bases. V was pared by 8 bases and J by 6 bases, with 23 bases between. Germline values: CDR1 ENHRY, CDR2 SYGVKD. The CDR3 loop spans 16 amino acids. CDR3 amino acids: CAIDRDYSFRRQPQHF. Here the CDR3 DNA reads TGTGCCATCGATCGGGACTATTCGTTTAGGCGTCAGCCCCAGCATTTT.

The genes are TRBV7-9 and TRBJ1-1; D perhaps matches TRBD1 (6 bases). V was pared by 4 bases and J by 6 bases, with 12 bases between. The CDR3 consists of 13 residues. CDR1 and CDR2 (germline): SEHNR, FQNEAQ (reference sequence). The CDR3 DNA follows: TGTGCCAGCAGCTCGGGACAAGTCTCTGAAGCTTTCTTT. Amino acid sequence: CASSSGQVSEAFF.

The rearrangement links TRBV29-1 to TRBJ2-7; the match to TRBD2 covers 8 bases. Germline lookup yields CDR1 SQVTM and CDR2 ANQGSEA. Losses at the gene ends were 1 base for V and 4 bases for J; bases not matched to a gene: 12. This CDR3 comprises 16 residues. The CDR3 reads CSVEGAGRAGVYEQYF. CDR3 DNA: TGCAGCGTTGAAGGGGCCGGCCGAGCGGGAGTGTACGAGCAGTACTTC.

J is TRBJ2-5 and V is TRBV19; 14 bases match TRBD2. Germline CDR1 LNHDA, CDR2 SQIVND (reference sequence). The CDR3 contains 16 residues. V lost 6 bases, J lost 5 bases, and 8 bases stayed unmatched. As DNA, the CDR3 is TGTGCCAGTAGCCCGACTAGCGGGAGGGCCCGCGAGACCCAGTACTTC. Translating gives CASSPTSGRARETQYF. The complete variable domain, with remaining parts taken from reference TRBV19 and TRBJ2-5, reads DGGITQSPKYLFRKEGQNVTLSCEQNLNHDAMYWYRQDPGQGLRLIYYSQIVNDFQKGDIAEGYSVSREKKESFPLTVTSAQKNPTAFYLCASSPTSGRARETQYFGPGTRLLVL.

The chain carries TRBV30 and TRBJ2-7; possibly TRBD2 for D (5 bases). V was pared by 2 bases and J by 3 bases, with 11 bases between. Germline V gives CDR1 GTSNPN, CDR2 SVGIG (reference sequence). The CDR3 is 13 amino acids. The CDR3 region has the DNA TGTGCCTGGAGTCCGGGAAGCCACTACGAGCAGTACTTC. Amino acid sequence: CAWSPGSHYEQYF.